The 28 T cell receptor beta chains below were found in one sample sequenced in a study of CD8 T cells in Susac syndrome (dated by TCRdb to about 2019). Receptor libraries were prepared by the immunoSEQ multiplex PCR assay. RNA was extracted with the RNeasy kit and roughly 0.5 to 1 ug was reverse transcribed using random hexamers. TCRdb reprocessing: public reads trimmed at Q25 with fastp, clones called with MiXCR, in-frame beta chains kept. Identical CDR3 protein sequences are pooled into one entry, listed with their most common genes and DNA. The sample includes approximately 180,000 distinct CDR3 sequences, with about 94% observed a single time. 0.093% of the sample belongs to the ten largest clones. The sequenced sample consisted of CD4+ T cells from PBMCs. The source of these receptors is a human donor with multiple sclerosis.

V gene TRBV5-6 combines with J gene TRBJ1-4; D not resolved. This CDR3 region has 13 residues. V was shortened by 0 bases and J by 4 bases, with 4 bases between the two germline ends. From germline, CDR1 is SGHDT and CDR2 YYEEEE. The CDR3 DNA follows: TGTGCCAGCAGCTTGGGTGTTAATGAAAAACTGTTTTTT. Amino acids: CASSLGVNEKLFF.

CDR3 DNA: TGCGCCAGCAGCCAACCGGGTGCAACTAATGAAAAACTGTTTTTT. Residues: CASSQPGATNEKLFF. The rearrangement joins TRBV4-1 to TRBJ1-4; no clear D gene. V lost 2 bases and J lost 0, with 7 bases in between. Germline-derived CDR1 and CDR2 are MGHRA and YSYEKL. The CDR3 totals 15 residues.

The chain links TRBV7-3 to TRBJ2-3; D unresolved. Trimming removed 5 bases at V and 4 bases at J, with 13 bases between. The CDR3 contains 14 residues. Germline assignment: CDR1 SGHTA and CDR2 FQGTGA. Written as DNA, the CDR3 is TGTGCCAGCAGCCCCCAGTCCCTTGCAGATACGCAGTATTTT. Translated: CASSPQSLADTQYF.

The rearrangement links TRBV3-1 to TRBJ2-7; D remains ambiguous. The germline V gene has CDR1 LGHDT and CDR2 YNNKEL (reference sequence). With 0 bases removed from V and 2 bases from J, the gap between germline ends came to 11 bases. This CDR3 is 15 amino acids long. The CDR3 coding sequence is TGTGCCAGCAGCCAAGATGCGGTTAGAGCCTACGAGCAGTACTTC. It encodes CASSQDAVRAYEQYF.

J is TRBJ2-3 and V is TRBV12-3 or TRBV12-4, with 9 bases that match TRBD1. CDR3 size: 15 residues. The V and J ends lost 5 bases and 4 bases, in that order; junction bases with no gene match: 7. The CDR3 DNA reads TGTGCCAGCAGTCGTCCCGGGACAGGGTCAGATACGCAGTATTTT. Its translation is CASSRPGTGSDTQYF.

V gene TRBV27 combines with J gene TRBJ2-5, with a possible D match to TRBD1 (6 bases). The CDR3 spans 15 residues. The V end was cut by 5 bases, the J end by 5 bases, with 18 bases between. CDR1 and CDR2 from the germline V gene are MNHEY and SMNVEV (reference sequence). The CDR3 loop is CASSGRTADGETQYF. Here the CDR3 DNA reads TGTGCCAGCAGTGGACGGACAGCTGATGGGGAGACCCAGTACTTC.

This sequence joins TRBV24-1 and TRBJ2-5, with TRBD1 as a possible D gene (6 bases). The CDR3 totals 16 residues. Germline loops: CDR1 KGHDR, CDR2 SFDVKD. Trimming removed 1 base from V and 5 bases from J, with 16 bases in between. The CDR3 sequence is CATSDFGGQGMETQYF. CDR3 nucleotides: TGTGCCACCAGTGATTTCGGCGGGCAGGGGATGGAGACCCAGTACTTC.

The chain uses TRBV3-1 and TRBJ2-2; a weak D match, TRBD2 (7 bases). Trimming pared 11 bases from V and 0 bases from J, leaving 16 bases between. Germline CDR1 and CDR2: LGHDT and YNNKEL (reference sequence). There are 15 residues in the CDR3. The CDR3 protein is CAFGRGPPNTGELFF. The DNA of the CDR3 is TGTGCCTTCGGGCGGGGGCCACCGAACACCGGGGAGCTGTTTTTT.

In this sample, this clonotype turned up once. This sequence joins TRBV5-6 and TRBJ2-5; 8 nucleotides line up with TRBD1. V shed 4 bases and J 4 bases; nucleotides not matched to a gene: 12. CDR1 SGHDT and CDR2 YYEEEE come from the germline V gene. The CDR3 contains 16 residues. CDR3 DNA: TGTGCCAGCAGCCCACAGGGGGGCAATGTGGGAGAGACCCAGTACTTC. It is translated as CASSPQGGNVGETQYF.

The rearrangement joins TRBV2 to TRBJ2-1; no clear D. CDR3 size: 15 residues. CDR1 is SNHLY, CDR2 FYNNEI, per germline. Trimming removed 5 bases from V and 5 bases from J, with 16 bases in between. CDR3 loop: CASSPELWDNNEQFF. As DNA, the CDR3 is TGTGCCAGCAGTCCGGAGCTTTGGGATAACAATGAGCAGTTCTTC.

The genes are TRBV29-1 and TRBJ2-5; D could derive from TRBD1 or TRBD2 (5 bases each). CDR1 is SQVTM, CDR2 ANQGSEA, per germline. This CDR3 is built from 13 residues. V shed 7 bases and J shed 2 bases, with 14 bases lying between them. CDR3 loop: CSALGDHQETQYF. CDR3 in DNA: TGCAGCGCCCTCGGGGACCATCAAGAGACCCAGTACTTC.

V usage is TRBV1 and J usage is TRBJ2-7; no check of the table's D call, TRBD2, against the DNA was made. TRBV1 is a documented pseudogene. The CDR3 spans 15 residues. CDR3 sequence (DNA): TGCACCAGCAGCCTTTGCGTAGCGGGGGGGTACGAGCAGTACTTC. Translating it yields CTSSLCVAGGYEQYF.

The chain combines TRBV29-1 with TRBJ2-5, with D perhaps matching TRBD1 or TRBD2 (5 bases each). CDR1 SQVTM and CDR2 ANQGSEA come from the germline V gene. This CDR3 has 12 residues. V lost 5 bases, J lost 1 base, and 8 bases lay in between. In DNA form, the CDR3 reads TGCAGCGTTCGGGACGGCCAAGAGACCCAGTACTTC. Its translation is CSVRDGQETQYF.

This chain links TRBV12-3 or TRBV12-4 with TRBJ1-6; tentative D call: TRBD1 (5 bases). This CDR3 has 13 residues. V was pared by 7 bases and J by 10 bases, with 14 bases between. The CDR3 reads CASKPGGRSPLHF. The CDR3 nucleotides are TGTGCCAGCAAGCCCGGGGGACGATCACCCCTCCACTTT.

This clonotype came up once. The genes are TRBV7-9 and TRBJ1-6, with TRBD1 matching 8 bases. The CDR3 sequence is 10 residues long. CDR1 is SEHNR, CDR2 FQNEAQ, per germline (reference sequence). V trimming: 10 bases; J trimming: 16 bases; junction bases outside the gene matches: 6. CDR3 DNA: TGTGCCACCCGGACAGGGAGACTCCACTTT. Translated: CATRTGRLHF.

The chain joins TRBV12-3 or TRBV12-4 to TRBJ1-1; D unclear. Trimming took 10 bases from V and 0 from J, leaving 9 bases between them. The CDR3 sequence is 12 residues long. For the CDR3, the DNA is TGTGCCACCAAAAGGTTGAACACTGAAGCTTTCTTT. This gives the protein CATKRLNTEAFF.

The chain combines TRBV30 with TRBJ1-5; D is ambiguous. CDR1 and CDR2 (germline): GTSNPN, SVGIG (reference sequence). The CDR3 spans 13 residues. With 1 base removed from V and 8 bases from J, the gap between germline ends came to 12 bases. In DNA form, the CDR3 reads TGTGCCTGGAGTGGGAGTCTCGCGGAGCCCCAGCATTTT. Amino acid sequence: CAWSGSLAEPQHF. Using reference TRBV30 and TRBJ1-5 for the parts outside the CDR3, the full variable domain is SQTIHQWPATLVQPVGSPLSLECTVEGTSNPNLYWYRQAAGRGLQLLFYSVGIGQISSEVPQNLSASRPQDRQFILSSKKLLLSDSGFYLCAWSGSLAEPQHFGDGTRLSIL.

The chain combines TRBV12-3 or TRBV12-4 with TRBJ1-2, with D uncertain. This CDR3 spans 15 amino acids. The V end lost 5 bases, the J end lost 0 bases, and 13 bases lay between the germline ends. The CDR3 DNA reads TGTGCCAGCAGTCCCCTTCAGCGCTCTAACTATGGCTACACCTTC. This codes for CASSPLQRSNYGYTF.

V and J are TRBV27 and TRBJ1-2; 7 nucleotides match TRBD1. Germline V gene lookup returns CDR1 MNHEY and CDR2 SMNVEV (reference sequence). V dropped 5 bases and J dropped 2; count of bases not matched to a gene: 8. The CDR3 covers 15 residues. DNA for the CDR3: TGTGCCAGCAGTCCACGACAGGGCACCAACTATGGCTACACCTTC. Protein: CASSPRQGTNYGYTF.

The sample holds a few counts of this clonotype. This chain links TRBV29-1 with TRBJ2-5; D may be TRBD1 or TRBD2 (5 bases each). CDR1 is SQVTM, CDR2 ANQGSEA, per germline. This CDR3 has 12 residues. The ends were cut back, 4 bases at V and 2 bases at J, with 8 bases in the middle. The CDR3 coding sequence is TGCAGCGTTGTGGGGGTACAAGAGACCCAGTACTTC. Translating it yields CSVVGVQETQYF.

The chain has TRBV6-1 and TRBJ2-7; D possibly corresponds to TRBD1 (6 bases). V dropped 6 bases and J dropped 4 bases, with 13 bases sitting between them. The CDR3 covers 13 residues. CDR1 and CDR2 from the germline V gene are MNHNS and SASEGT. The CDR3, as DNA: TGTGCCAGCAGACGAGCAGGGGCTTACGAGCAGTACTTC. This translates into CASRRAGAYEQYF.

J is TRBJ2-3 and V is TRBV9; tentatively, D is TRBD2 (6 bases). V lost 3 bases, J lost 6 bases, and 20 bases lay in between. Germline V CDR1 and CDR2: SGDLS, YYNGEE. This CDR3 spans 16 amino acids. For the CDR3, the DNA is TGTGCCAGCAGCGCAGGAGTGGGGGGTACGACTGATACGCAGTATTTT. Residues: CASSAGVGGTTDTQYF. The complete variable domain, with remaining parts taken from reference TRBV9 and TRBJ2-3, reads DSGVTQTPKHLITATGQRVTLRCSPRSGDLSVYWYQQSLDQGLQFLIQYYNGEERAKGNILERFSAQQFPDLHSELNLSSLELGDSALYFCASSAGVGGTTDTQYFGPGTRLTVL.

This rearrangement joins TRBV5-6 to TRBJ2-1, with unresolved D. The length of the CDR3 is 11 residues. V gave up 4 bases and J gave up 10 bases, with 9 bases separating them. Germline CDR1 reads SGHDT; CDR2 reads YYEEEE. CDR3 sequence: CASSLVVEQFF. DNA for the CDR3: TGTGCCAGCAGCCTGGTGGTGGAGCAGTTCTTC.

The CDR3 nucleotides are TGCAGCGTTGAAAGGGCCGCGAACTATGGCTACACCTTC. It specifies CSVERAANYGYTF. The rearrangement links TRBV29-1 to TRBJ1-2; D ambiguous. CDR1 SQVTM and CDR2 ANQGSEA come from the germline V gene. V shed 2 bases and J shed 2 bases, with 9 bases lying between them. The CDR3 spans 13 residues.

The rearrangement links TRBV7-8 to TRBJ2-7, with TRBD2 matching 8 bases. The ends lost 8 bases at V and 0 bases at J; junction bases unmatched: 6. The CDR3 has 14 residues. The germline gives CDR1 SGHVS, CDR2 FQNEAQ. This chain's CDR3 is CASGSGGSSYEQYF. The CDR3 DNA reads TGTGCCAGCGGAAGCGGGGGAAGCTCCTACGAGCAGTACTTC.

This clonotype was observed a single time. V gene TRBV29-1 combines with J gene TRBJ1-1; no definite D call. The CDR3 length is 11 residues. CDR1 is SQVTM, CDR2 ANQGSEA, per germline. The ends were cut back, 4 bases at V and 6 bases at J, with 9 bases in the middle. Here the CDR3 DNA reads TGCAGCGTTGCCGGGGTTGCTGAAGCTTTCTTT. Residues: CSVAGVAEAFF.

The sample holds one count of this clonotype. The V gene is TRBV29-1, the J gene TRBJ1-2; D perhaps matches TRBD1 (5 bases). With 6 bases removed from V and 3 bases from J, the gap between germline ends came to 17 bases. Germline V gives CDR1 SQVTM, CDR2 ANQGSEA. This CDR3 has 14 amino acids. CDR3 bases: TGCAGCGTCCGGGGGTTGGGAGGTGACTATGGCTACACCTTC. As protein: CSVRGLGGDYGYTF.

The chain combines TRBV29-1 with TRBJ2-3; 11 nucleotides match TRBD1. V lost 8 bases, J lost 7 bases, and 17 bases stayed unmatched. Germline CDR1 and CDR2: SQVTM and ANQGSEA. This CDR3 region has 16 residues. The CDR3 DNA follows: TGCAGCCTTATGAGGCCGGGACAGGGGGTCTTGTATACGCAGTATTTT. Its translation is CSLMRPGQGVLYTQYF.